This TCR beta chain appears in the sequencing data of a study of T-cell memory formation after mild COVID-19. Study-level background: Across donors, TCR clusters were largely donor specific. The study, taken as a whole, reports: The appearance of some responding clones in pre-infection memory suggested that cross-reactive memory joined.

On this clonotype: Antigen unknown.

TCRdb processed the 5' RACE reads anew with MiXCR; each CDR3 protein has one entry. This table has 65,000 to 95,000 distinct CDR3 sequences, about 13% appearing once. This sequence was found in a man younger than 30 who had mild COVID-19 (a few samples of this study predate the infection). Cell type and time point are not known. The material sequenced was PBMCs or a T cell subset sorted from them (not recorded which).

CDR3 sequence reads: CASSQVGSGDLYSNQPQHF. CDR3 bases: TGCGCCAGCAGCCAAGTCGGGTCGGGGGATCTATATAGCAATCAGCCCCAGCATTTT. This rearrangement joins TRBV4-1 to TRBJ1-5; D is perhaps TRBD1 (5 bases). The germline V gene encodes CDR1 MGHRA and CDR2 YSYEKL. Between the trimmed V and J ends, which lost 1 base and 0 bases, there was a span of 19 bases. The CDR3 contains 19 residues.